A selection of T cell receptor beta chains follows, all from one sample in a study of T cell repertoires in cytomegalovirus infection. These receptors' targets are unknown. One entry per CDR3 protein, called by TCRdb with MiXCR from the reads. The sample carries tens of thousands of distinct CDR3 sequences, approximately 22% recorded once. Sequencing input: PBMCs, sequenced either directly or after in vitro stimulation (not recorded which). The receptors stem from a human donor in good health (CMV status not recorded). Some clones in this sample may be carry-over from other donors' samples. The CDR3 runs from the conserved cysteine through the conserved F or W. Fields, in order: D gene, CDR3 length, clone size, J gene, V gene, CDR3 protein, CDR3 DNA. The D gene is left open where the match is weak. Some rows have no size entry. The others give once, few or many, or a class for an expanded clone.

d_gene: -; len: 16; abundance: -; j_gene: TRBJ2-1; v_gene: TRBV5-1; CDR3aa: CASSLDRSLSQETQFF; CDR3nt: TGCGCCAGCAGCTTGGACAGGTCTCTAAGTCAAGAGACCCAGTTCTTC
d_gene: -; len: 14; abundance: few; j_gene: TRBJ2-1; v_gene: TRBV6-7; CDR3aa: CASSYPCGNNEQFF; CDR3nt: TGTGCCAGCAGTTACCCGTGCGGAAACAATGAGCAGTTCTTC
d_gene: -; len: 14; abundance: -; j_gene: TRBJ2-1; v_gene: TRBV10-3; CDR3aa: CAISDDNVRNEQFF; CDR3nt: TGTGCCATCAGTGACGACAACGTACGCAATGAGCAGTTCTTC
d_gene: -; len: 16; abundance: few; j_gene: TRBJ1-1; v_gene: TRBV5-4; CDR3aa: CASSQGGLGPDTEAFF; CDR3nt: TGTGCCAGCAGCCAGGGTGGGTTGGGGCCTGACACTGAAGCTTTCTTT
d_gene: TRBD2; len: 15; abundance: -; j_gene: TRBJ2-3; v_gene: TRBV30; CDR3aa: CAWSGLAGHTDTQYF; CDR3nt: TGTGCCTGGAGTGGACTAGCGGGGCACACAGATACGCAGTATTTT
d_gene: TRBD2; len: 14; abundance: few; j_gene: TRBJ2-7; v_gene: TRBV5-4; CDR3aa: CASSPTSDSYEQYF; CDR3nt: TGTGCCAGCAGCCCGACTAGCGACTCCTACGAGCAGTACTTC
d_gene: -; len: 17; abundance: -; j_gene: TRBJ2-3; v_gene: TRBV15; CDR3aa: CATSRYSGTRSTDTQYF; CDR3nt: TGTGCCACCAGCAGATACTCCGGGACTCGTTCCACAGATACGCAGTATTTT
d_gene: -; len: 16; abundance: once; j_gene: TRBJ2-6; v_gene: TRBV27; CDR3aa: CASSLSQRTGANVLTF; CDR3nt: TGTGCCAGCAGTTTATCGCAAAGGACTGGGGCCAACGTCCTGACTTTC
d_gene: -; len: 14; abundance: -; j_gene: TRBJ2-7; v_gene: TRBV27; CDR3aa: CASSIFPGSYEQYF; CDR3nt: TGTGCCAGCAGTATCTTTCCGGGTTCCTACGAGCAGTACTTC
d_gene: TRBD2; len: 15; abundance: few; j_gene: TRBJ2-7; v_gene: TRBV10-3; CDR3aa: CAISEELAGAREQYF; CDR3nt: TGTGCCATCAGTGAGGAACTAGCGGGGGCGAGGGAGCAGTACTTC
d_gene: -; len: 14; abundance: many; j_gene: TRBJ2-5; v_gene: TRBV28; CDR3aa: CASSSVGGGETQYF; CDR3nt: TGTGCCAGCAGCTCCGTGGGGGGGGGCGAGACCCAGTACTTC
d_gene: -; len: 13; abundance: few; j_gene: TRBJ2-5; v_gene: TRBV12-3/TRBV12-4; CDR3aa: CASSFAQGETQYF; CDR3nt: TGTGCCAGCAGTTTTGCGCAGGGAGAGACCCAGTACTTC
d_gene: TRBD1; len: 13; abundance: few; j_gene: TRBJ1-2; v_gene: TRBV10-3; CDR3aa: CAIRPGTGYGYTF; CDR3nt: TGTGCCATCAGGCCCGGGACAGGCTATGGCTACACCTTC
d_gene: -; len: 15; abundance: few; j_gene: TRBJ2-3; v_gene: TRBV7-9; CDR3aa: CASSLWRGSTDTQYF; CDR3nt: TGTGCCAGCAGCTTATGGCGCGGGAGCACAGATACGCAGTATTTT
d_gene: -; len: 15; abundance: many; j_gene: TRBJ1-2; v_gene: TRBV7-9; CDR3aa: CASSLGSQGRGGYTF; CDR3nt: TGTGCCAGCAGCTTGGGATCTCAGGGGCGCGGTGGCTACACCTTC
d_gene: -; len: 12; abundance: many; j_gene: TRBJ2-1; v_gene: TRBV6-4; CDR3aa: CASSGQNHEQFF; CDR3nt: TGTGCCAGCAGCGGACAGAACCATGAGCAGTTCTTC
d_gene: -; len: 15; abundance: few; j_gene: TRBJ2-1; v_gene: TRBV11-2; CDR3aa: CASSLQSGLRNEQFF; CDR3nt: TGTGCCAGCAGCTTACAAAGCGGCCTTCGGAATGAGCAGTTCTTC
d_gene: -; len: 18; abundance: few; j_gene: TRBJ2-1; v_gene: TRBV7-6; CDR3aa: CASSAPKIARRDYNEQFF; CDR3nt: TGTGCCAGCAGCGCCCCGAAAATCGCCCGTCGGGACTACAATGAGCAGTTCTTC
d_gene: -; len: 13; abundance: -; j_gene: TRBJ2-7; v_gene: TRBV7-4; CDR3aa: CASSSGYSYEQYF; CDR3nt: TGTGCCAGCAGCTCGGGGTATTCCTACGAGCAGTACTTC
d_gene: -; len: 14; abundance: few; j_gene: TRBJ1-6; v_gene: TRBV5-1; CDR3aa: CASSSADRNSPLHF; CDR3nt: TGCGCCAGCAGCTCTGCGGACAGAAATTCACCCCTCCACTTT
d_gene: TRBD1; len: 13; abundance: -; j_gene: TRBJ1-2; v_gene: TRBV20-1; CDR3aa: CSALRTGNYGYTF; CDR3nt: TGCAGTGCTTTAAGGACAGGGAATTATGGCTACACCTTC
d_gene: -; len: 13; abundance: few; j_gene: TRBJ2-3; v_gene: TRBV12-3/TRBV12-4; CDR3aa: CASSFSRGDTQYF; CDR3nt: TGTGCCAGCAGTTTCTCCAGGGGAGATACGCAGTATTTT
d_gene: -; len: 12; abundance: -; j_gene: TRBJ1-1; v_gene: TRBV20-1; CDR3aa: CSAKRDSFEAFF; CDR3nt: TGCAGTGCTAAAAGAGACAGCTTTGAAGCTTTCTTT
d_gene: TRBD1; len: 13; abundance: many; j_gene: TRBJ2-7; v_gene: TRBV7-2; CDR3aa: CASRLDRDHEQYF; CDR3nt: TGTGCCAGCAGACTAGACAGGGACCACGAGCAGTACTTC
d_gene: -; len: 14; abundance: -; j_gene: TRBJ2-4; v_gene: TRBV7-2; CDR3aa: CASSLRGQKNIQYF; CDR3nt: TGTGCCAGCAGCCTACGGGGCCAAAAAAACATTCAGTACTTC
d_gene: -; len: 15; abundance: many; j_gene: TRBJ1-1; v_gene: TRBV5-6; CDR3aa: CASSLGGTSNTEAFF; CDR3nt: TGTGCCAGCAGCTTAGGGGGAACATCGAACACTGAAGCTTTCTTT
d_gene: TRBD1; len: 16; abundance: few; j_gene: TRBJ1-5; v_gene: TRBV2; CDR3aa: CASSEYEGAEGQPQHF; CDR3nt: TGTGCCAGCAGTGAATATGAGGGGGCGGAGGGTCAGCCCCAGCATTTT
d_gene: TRBD1; len: 15; abundance: -; j_gene: TRBJ1-6; v_gene: TRBV27; CDR3aa: CASSPRGGAYSPLHF; CDR3nt: TGTGCCAGCAGCCCCCGAGGGGGCGCGTATTCACCCCTCCACTTT
d_gene: -; len: 14; abundance: many; j_gene: TRBJ2-3; v_gene: TRBV19; CDR3aa: CASSIMSITDTQYF; CDR3nt: TGTGCCAGTAGTATTATGAGCATCACAGATACGCAGTATTTT
d_gene: -; len: 13; abundance: many; j_gene: TRBJ2-1; v_gene: TRBV4-1; CDR3aa: CASSQQFRGEQFF; CDR3nt: TGCGCCAGCAGCCAGCAATTCCGGGGAGAGCAGTTCTTC
d_gene: TRBD1; len: 14; abundance: few; j_gene: TRBJ1-2; v_gene: TRBV20-1; CDR3aa: CSARDDRVNYGYTF; CDR3nt: TGCAGTGCTAGGGATGACAGGGTTAACTATGGCTACACCTTC
d_gene: TRBD1; len: 16; abundance: few; j_gene: TRBJ2-7; v_gene: TRBV10-2; CDR3aa: CASRKHPGQGTSEQYF; CDR3nt: TGCGCCAGCAGGAAGCATCCGGGACAGGGAACGTCCGAGCAGTACTTC
d_gene: TRBD2; len: 15; abundance: -; j_gene: TRBJ2-2; v_gene: TRBV7-9; CDR3aa: CASSLPAGEVGELFF; CDR3nt: TGTGCCAGCAGCTTACCGGCGGGAGAGGTCGGGGAGCTGTTTTTT
d_gene: TRBD2; len: 12; abundance: few; j_gene: TRBJ2-1; v_gene: TRBV12-5; CDR3aa: CASGLIAGEQFF; CDR3nt: TGTGCTAGTGGTTTGATAGCGGGGGAGCAGTTCTTC
d_gene: -; len: 15; abundance: -; j_gene: TRBJ2-3; v_gene: TRBV29-1; CDR3aa: CSAYVKAVPGDTQYF; CDR3nt: TGCAGCGCCTACGTCAAGGCGGTCCCCGGAGATACGCAGTATTTT
d_gene: -; len: 12; abundance: few; j_gene: TRBJ2-5; v_gene: TRBV7-7; CDR3aa: CASSPNKETQYF; CDR3nt: TGTGCCAGCAGCCCCAATAAAGAGACCCAGTACTTC
d_gene: -; len: 15; abundance: large; j_gene: TRBJ1-4; v_gene: TRBV19; CDR3aa: CASSRTEGTNEKLFF; CDR3nt: TGTGCCAGCTCCCGCACAGAGGGGACTAATGAAAAACTGTTTTTT
d_gene: TRBD1; len: 15; abundance: medium-sized; j_gene: TRBJ2-3; v_gene: TRBV6-5; CDR3aa: CASSSSGTGTDTQYF; CDR3nt: TGTGCCAGCAGTTCATCGGGGACAGGGACAGATACGCAGTATTTT
d_gene: TRBD2; len: 17; abundance: -; j_gene: TRBJ2-5; v_gene: TRBV6-5; CDR3aa: CASSYSEGLAGAETQYF; CDR3nt: TGTGCCAGCAGTTACTCAGAGGGACTAGCGGGGGCAGAGACCCAGTACTTC
d_gene: TRBD1; len: 14; abundance: -; j_gene: TRBJ1-6; v_gene: TRBV6-5; CDR3aa: CASTKTGANSPLHF; CDR3nt: TGTGCCAGCACCAAGACAGGGGCCAATTCACCCCTCCACTTT
d_gene: TRBD1; len: 15; abundance: -; j_gene: TRBJ1-2; v_gene: TRBV6-1; CDR3aa: CASSPQGATTYGYTF; CDR3nt: TGTGCCAGCAGCCCACAGGGGGCCACTACCTATGGCTACACCTTC
d_gene: -; len: 12; abundance: -; j_gene: TRBJ2-5; v_gene: TRBV20-1; CDR3aa: CSARDGKETQYF; CDR3nt: TGCAGTGCCCGCGACGGTAAAGAGACCCAGTACTTC
d_gene: -; len: 16; abundance: -; j_gene: TRBJ2-2; v_gene: TRBV7-9; CDR3aa: CASSDLATLRAGELFF; CDR3nt: TGTGCCAGCAGCGACCTCGCGACACTCCGAGCCGGGGAGCTGTTTTTT
d_gene: -; len: 13; abundance: many; j_gene: TRBJ2-1; v_gene: TRBV7-2; CDR3aa: CASSAAGRVEQFF; CDR3nt: TGTGCCAGCAGCGCCGCCGGACGGGTGGAGCAGTTCTTC
d_gene: TRBD1; len: 15; abundance: few; j_gene: TRBJ2-3; v_gene: TRBV7-9; CDR3aa: CATLHDRGITDTQYF; CDR3nt: TGTGCCACCCTACACGACAGGGGAATCACAGATACGCAGTATTTT
d_gene: -; len: 15; abundance: many; j_gene: TRBJ1-4; v_gene: TRBV7-9; CDR3aa: CASSLEGPPNEKLFF; CDR3nt: TGTGCCAGCAGCTTAGAAGGGCCCCCTAATGAAAAACTGTTTTTT
d_gene: -; len: 14; abundance: many; j_gene: TRBJ2-4; v_gene: TRBV11-2; CDR3aa: CASSLDRASAIQYF; CDR3nt: TGTGCCAGCAGCTTAGATCGGGCTAGCGCCATTCAGTACTTC
d_gene: -; len: 13; abundance: -; j_gene: TRBJ1-5; v_gene: TRBV5-5; CDR3aa: CASTMGDGQPQHF; CDR3nt: TGTGCCAGCACCATGGGGGACGGTCAGCCCCAGCATTTT
d_gene: -; len: 13; abundance: -; j_gene: TRBJ2-7; v_gene: TRBV10-3; CDR3aa: CAVTHTDNHEQYF; CDR3nt: TGTGCCGTCACTCATACGGACAACCACGAGCAGTACTTC
d_gene: -; len: 13; abundance: -; j_gene: TRBJ2-3; v_gene: TRBV29-1; CDR3aa: CSVEKGSTDTQYF; CDR3nt: TGCAGCGTTGAAAAGGGTTCCACAGATACGCAGTATTTT
d_gene: -; len: 16; abundance: -; j_gene: TRBJ1-6; v_gene: TRBV9; CDR3aa: CASSVEESSYNSPLHF; CDR3nt: TGTGCCAGCAGCGTAGAGGAGAGCTCCTATAATTCACCCCTCCACTTT
d_gene: TRBD2; len: 19; abundance: -; j_gene: TRBJ2-1; v_gene: TRBV20-1; CDR3aa: CSASVRLAGGPWGYNEQFF; CDR3nt: TGCAGTGCAAGTGTGCGACTAGCGGGAGGCCCCTGGGGCTACAATGAGCAGTTCTTC
d_gene: -; len: 16; abundance: many; j_gene: TRBJ1-1; v_gene: TRBV5-1; CDR3aa: CASSLDVGQAGAEAFF; CDR3nt: TGCGCCAGCAGCTTAGACGTAGGGCAGGCGGGCGCTGAAGCTTTCTTT
d_gene: TRBD1; len: 14; abundance: -; j_gene: TRBJ1-4; v_gene: TRBV10-3; CDR3aa: CAISGTGEKEKLFF; CDR3nt: TGTGCCATCAGTGGGACAGGGGAGAAGGAAAAACTGTTTTTT